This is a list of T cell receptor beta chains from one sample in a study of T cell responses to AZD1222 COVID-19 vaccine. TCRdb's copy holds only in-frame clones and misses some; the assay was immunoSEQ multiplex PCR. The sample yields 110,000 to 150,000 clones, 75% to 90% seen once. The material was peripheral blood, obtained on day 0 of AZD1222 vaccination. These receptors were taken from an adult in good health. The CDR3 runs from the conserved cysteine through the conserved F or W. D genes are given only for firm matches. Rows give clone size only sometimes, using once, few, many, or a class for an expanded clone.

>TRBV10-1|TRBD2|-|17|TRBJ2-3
CASSEPGLAEGTDTQYF
TGCGCCAGCAGTGAGCCGGGACTAGCGGAAGGCACAGATACGCAGTATTTT
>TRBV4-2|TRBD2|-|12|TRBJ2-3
CASSRLGGTQYF
TGTGCCAGCAGCAGATTGGGGGGGACGCAGTATTTT
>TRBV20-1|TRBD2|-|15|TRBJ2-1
CSAGGTSGSRNEQFF
TGCAGTGCTGGTGGGACTAGCGGGAGTAGGAATGAGCAGTTCTTC
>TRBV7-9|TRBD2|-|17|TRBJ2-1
CASSSGEGPGSYNEQFF
TGTGCCAGCAGCTCCGGGGAGGGCCCAGGGTCCTACAATGAGCAGTTCTTC
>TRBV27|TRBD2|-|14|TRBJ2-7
CASNQRAGDYEQYF
TGTGCCAGCAATCAGAGGGCGGGGGACTACGAGCAGTACTTC
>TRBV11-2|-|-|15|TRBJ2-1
CASSRTDSSYNEQFF
TGTGCCAGCAGTAGGACGGACAGCTCCTACAATGAGCAGTTCTTC
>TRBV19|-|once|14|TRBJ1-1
CASSPGQTHTEAFF
TGTGCCAGTAGCCCTGGTCAAACCCACACTGAAGCTTTCTTT
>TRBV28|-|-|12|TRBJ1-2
CASSFSLGTYTF
TGTGCCAGCAGTTTCTCACTGGGCACCTACACCTTC
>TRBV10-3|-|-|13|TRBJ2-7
CAISGGRGDEQYF
TGTGCCATCAGTGGGGGAAGGGGGGACGAGCAGTACTTC
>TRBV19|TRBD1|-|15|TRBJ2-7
CASSGRDRPSYEQYF
TGTGCCAGTAGTGGTAGGGACAGGCCCTCCTACGAGCAGTACTTC
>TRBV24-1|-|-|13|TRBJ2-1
CATSPGSGDEQFF
TGTGCCACCAGTCCTGGGTCCGGCGATGAGCAGTTCTTC
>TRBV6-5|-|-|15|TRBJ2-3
CASSYSTGVTDTQYF
TGTGCCAGCAGTTACTCAACGGGCGTGACAGATACGCAGTATTTT
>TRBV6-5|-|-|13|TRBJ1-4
CASPRKTNEKLFF
TGTGCCAGCCCCCGGAAAACTAATGAAAAACTGTTTTTT
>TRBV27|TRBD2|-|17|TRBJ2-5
CASSSSSAGGIQETQYF
TGTGCCAGCAGTTCGAGTTCAGCGGGGGGGATACAAGAGACCCAGTACTTC
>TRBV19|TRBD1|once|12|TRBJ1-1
CASSTTGLGAFF
TGTGCCAGTAGTACGACAGGGTTGGGTGCTTTCTTT
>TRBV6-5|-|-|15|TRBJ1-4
CASSYSRGINEKLFF
TGTGCCAGCAGTTACTCGAGAGGGATTAATGAAAAACTGTTTTTT
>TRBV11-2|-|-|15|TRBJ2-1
CASSPPGTSYNEQFF
TGTGCCAGCAGCCCCCCGGGAACTAGCTACAATGAGCAGTTCTTC
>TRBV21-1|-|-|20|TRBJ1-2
CASSRPSKRDRGPPLYGYTF
TGTGCCAGCAGCCGACCTTCGAAACGGGACAGGGGGCCACCTTTATATGGCTACACCTTC
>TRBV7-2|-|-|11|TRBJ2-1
CASNPQGEQFF
TGTGCCAGCAACCCACAGGGTGAGCAGTTCTTC
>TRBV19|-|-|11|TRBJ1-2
CATIAGDGYTF
TGTGCCACCATTGCGGGCGATGGCTACACCTTC
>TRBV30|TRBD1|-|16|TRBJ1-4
CAFQGRDRGYNEKLFF
TGTGCCTTCCAAGGCCGAGACAGGGGCTATAATGAAAAACTGTTTTTT
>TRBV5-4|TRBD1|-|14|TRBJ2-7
CASSLGRDRDEQYF
TGTGCCAGCAGCTTGGGCCGGGACAGGGACGAGCAGTACTTC
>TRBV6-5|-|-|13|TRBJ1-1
CASSQTYRAEAFF
TGTGCCAGCAGCCAAACCTACAGGGCAGAAGCTTTCTTT
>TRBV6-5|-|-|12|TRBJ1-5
CASSRGGQPQHF
TGTGCCAGCAGTCGAGGAGGTCAGCCCCAGCATTTT
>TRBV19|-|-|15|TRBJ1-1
CASSIVAGIGTEAFF
TGTGCCAGTAGTATAGTTGCAGGGATCGGCACTGAAGCTTTCTTT
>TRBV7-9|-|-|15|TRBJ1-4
CASSSIAGGSEKLFF
TGTGCCAGCAGCTCCATCGCGGGCGGTTCTGAAAAACTGTTTTTT
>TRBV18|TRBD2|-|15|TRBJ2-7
CASSDNVAGVGEQYF
TGTGCCAGCTCAGACAACGTAGCGGGAGTGGGGGAGCAGTACTTC
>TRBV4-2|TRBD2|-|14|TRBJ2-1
CASSQPGGYNEQFF
TGTGCCAGCAGCCAACCGGGAGGCTACAATGAGCAGTTCTTC
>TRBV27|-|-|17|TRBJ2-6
CASSLEGSSSGANVLTF
TGTGCCAGCAGTTTAGAGGGAAGCTCCTCTGGGGCCAACGTCCTGACTTTC
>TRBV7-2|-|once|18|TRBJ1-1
CASSLIGTGTSPPLEAFF
TGTGCCAGCAGCTTAATCGGGACCGGAACAAGTCCACCTCTTGAAGCTTTCTTT
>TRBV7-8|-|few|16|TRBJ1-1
CASSLMGAGMNTEAFF
TGTGCCAGCAGCTTAATGGGGGCGGGGATGAACACTGAAGCTTTCTTT
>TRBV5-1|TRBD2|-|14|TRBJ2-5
CASSSYGRQETQYF
TGCGCCAGCAGCAGCTACGGGAGGCAAGAGACCCAGTACTTC
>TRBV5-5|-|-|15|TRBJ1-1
CASSPEGGANTEAFF
TGTGCCAGCAGCCCCGAAGGTGGGGCTAACACTGAAGCTTTCTTT
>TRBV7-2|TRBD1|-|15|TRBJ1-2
CASSPGQGVIYGYTF
TGTGCCAGCAGCCCTGGACAGGGTGTGATATATGGCTACACCTTC
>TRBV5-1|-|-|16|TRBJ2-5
CASTPARAGGIETQYF
TGCGCCAGCACCCCGGCCCGAGCTGGGGGGATAGAGACCCAGTACTTC
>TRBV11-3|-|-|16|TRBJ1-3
CAITGQGSPSGNTIYF
TGTGCCATCACCGGGCAGGGTAGTCCCTCTGGAAACACCATATATTTT
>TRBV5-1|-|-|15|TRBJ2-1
CASSLAWAAVNEQFF
TGCGCCAGCAGCTTGGCCTGGGCAGCAGTGAATGAGCAGTTCTTC
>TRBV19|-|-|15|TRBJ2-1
CASTVGAAGKDEQFF
TGTGCCAGTACGGTCGGGGCCGCGGGTAAGGATGAGCAGTTCTTC
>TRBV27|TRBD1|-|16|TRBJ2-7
CASSQAGTGGRNEQYF
TGTGCCAGCAGCCAAGCCGGTACAGGGGGCAGGAACGAGCAGTACTTC
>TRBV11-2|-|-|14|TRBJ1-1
CASSAEIKNTEAFF
TGTGCCAGCAGCGCCGAGATTAAGAACACTGAAGCTTTCTTT
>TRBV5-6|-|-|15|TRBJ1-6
CASSFGRGVSSPLHF
TGTGCCAGCAGCTTTGGTCGAGGGGTGAGTTCACCCCTCCACTTT
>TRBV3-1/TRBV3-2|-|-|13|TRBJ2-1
CASRGTFLNGQFF
TGTGCCAGCAGGGGGACTTTCCTCAATGGGCAGTTCTTC
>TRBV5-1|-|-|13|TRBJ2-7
CASSLRRGSEQYF
TGCGCCAGCAGCTTGCGGAGGGGAAGCGAGCAGTACTTC
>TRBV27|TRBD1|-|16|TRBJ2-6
CASSLRTGSGANVLTF
TGTGCCAGCAGTTTAAGGACAGGCTCTGGGGCCAACGTCCTGACTTTC
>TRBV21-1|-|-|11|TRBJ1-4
CASKGARMVFF
TGTGCCAGCAAAGGGGCACGGATGGTGTTTTTT